These 27 T cell receptor beta chains were all obtained from the same sample, sequenced in a study of blood T cell repertoires in COVID-19. Sequencing used immunoSEQ multiplex PCR; TCRdb keeps in-frame clones, though not all of them. The table records 120,000 to 150,000 clones, 81% of them present only once. The specimen sequenced was peripheral blood. The receptors were sampled from a human donor with acute or convalescent COVID-19. The donor label of this sample is uncertain.

The sample holds many counts of this clone. The chain employs TRBV4-1 and TRBJ2-7; TRBD1 aligns across 9 bases. V shed 4 bases and J 3 bases; nucleotides not matched to a gene: 7. This CDR3 has 15 amino acids. Germline V gene lookup returns CDR1 MGHRA and CDR2 YSYEKL. For the CDR3, the DNA is TGCGCCAGCAGCCTGGACAGGGGAAGTTACTACGAGCAGTACTTC. Protein sequence: CASSLDRGSYYEQYF.

The DNA for the CDR3 is TGTGCCAGCAGAAAAGACCCCTCCGGAGCGCCCCAGCATTTT. Protein sequence: CASRKDPSGAPQHF. The V gene is TRBV27, the J gene TRBJ1-5, with D uncertain. Deletions cut 6 bases from V and 9 bases from J, with 18 bases between. Germline assignment: CDR1 MNHEY and CDR2 SMNVEV (reference sequence). This CDR3 has 14 residues.

The chain recombines TRBV4-1 with TRBJ2-2; D not resolved. V lost 2 bases, J lost 4 bases, and 11 bases lay in between. The CDR3 totals 15 residues. In germline, CDR1 is MGHRA, CDR2 YSYEKL. The CDR3 sequence is CASSQRVASTGELFF. The CDR3 nucleotides read TGCGCCAGCAGCCAACGGGTCGCCAGCACCGGGGAGCTGTTTTTT.

This clone was detected many times. The gene calls are TRBV12-5 and TRBJ1-1, with D hard to call. The ends were cut back, 7 bases at V and 0 bases at J, with 9 bases in the middle. Germline V gene lookup returns CDR1 LGHNT and CDR2 FRNRAP. The CDR3 runs to 13 residues. The CDR3 reads CASAQTLNTEAFF. The CDR3 DNA reads as TGTGCTAGTGCCCAGACATTGAACACTGAAGCTTTCTTT.

V usage is TRBV3-1 (or the pseudogene TRBV3-2) and J usage is TRBJ1-5; no reliable D call. Germline-derived CDR1 and CDR2 are LGHDT and YNNKEL (reference sequence). V was shortened by 5 bases and J by 7 bases, with 9 bases between the two germline ends. The CDR3 contains 12 residues. In DNA, the CDR3 is TGTGCCAGCAGCGACGGACTCCAGCCCCAGCATTTT. Protein: CASSDGLQPQHF.

The rearrangement uses TRBV7-8 and TRBJ2-7; 9 bases are shared with TRBD2. The CDR3 has 15 amino acids. V was pared by 5 bases and J by 2 bases, with 7 bases of the junction left unmatched. CDR1 is SGHVS and CDR2 is FQNEAQ in the germline V gene. CDR3: CASSRGREGTYEQYV. CDR3 in DNA: TGTGCCAGCAGCCGCGGGAGGGAAGGAACCTACGAGCAGTACGTC.

The V and J genes are TRBV10-2 and TRBJ1-1; 7 nucleotides align to TRBD1. The V and J ends lost 4 bases and 1 base, in that order; junction bases with no gene match: 3. The CDR3 has 14 amino acids. Germline V lookup: CDR1 WSHSY, CDR2 SAAADI. CDR3 DNA: TGCGCCAGCAGTGTTTACAGGGGGAACACTGAAGCTTTCTTT. Translating gives CASSVYRGNTEAFF.

The V and J genes are TRBV9 and TRBJ2-1, with D maybe TRBD2 (5 bases). This CDR3 is built from 15 residues. CDR1 is SGDLS and CDR2 is YYNGEE in the germline V gene. V was shortened by 2 bases and J by 3 bases, with 12 bases between the two germline ends. CDR3 DNA sequence: TGTGCCAGCAGCGTGGGGATAGCGAGCTACAATGAGCAGTTCTTC. Protein product: CASSVGIASYNEQFF.

The chain couples TRBV6-5 to TRBJ2-1; tentative D call: TRBD1 (6 bases). Looked up from germline, CDR1 is MNHEY and CDR2 is SVGAGI. The CDR3 is 11 amino acids. Trimming pared 5 bases from V and 12 bases from J, leaving 11 bases between. CDR3 sequence reads: CASSRTVGQFF. As DNA, the CDR3 is TGTGCCAGCAGTAGGACAGTGGGGCAGTTCTTC.

This chain links TRBV5-1 with TRBJ1-2; perhaps TRBD1 as D (5 bases). V lost 0 bases and J 4 bases, leaving 10 bases between the germline ends. Germline V CDR1 and CDR2: SGHRS, YFSETQ. CDR3 length equals 14 residues. The CDR3 loop reads CASSLDNRIYGYTF. The DNA of the CDR3 is TGCGCCAGCAGCTTGGACAACAGGATCTATGGCTACACCTTC.

This chain links TRBV5-4 with TRBJ1-2, with D perhaps TRBD1 (6 bases). CDR3 length equals 15 residues. CDR1 is SGHNT and CDR2 is YYREEE in the germline V gene (reference sequence). Trimming left V 1 base short and J 4 bases short, with 14 bases between. The CDR3 region has the DNA TGTGCCAGCAGCTTGCCCGAGGACAGAATCTATGGCTACACCTTC. Translating it yields CASSLPEDRIYGYTF.

The rearrangement links TRBV7-3 to TRBJ1-1; possible D gene TRBD1, 6 bases. Germline V gives CDR1 SGHTA, CDR2 FQGTGA. The ends were cut back, 5 bases at V and 0 bases at J, with 16 bases in the middle. The CDR3 sequence is 16 residues long. The CDR3 loop reads CASSPNGQLLNTEAFF. CDR3 nucleotide sequence: TGTGCCAGCAGCCCCAATGGACAGCTCTTGAACACTGAAGCTTTCTTT. Full variable domain (remainder filled in from reference TRBV7-3 and TRBJ1-1): GAGVSQTPSNKVTEKGKYVELRCDPISGHTALYWYRQSLGQGPEFLIYFQGTGAADDSGLPNDRFFAVRPEGSVSTLKIQRTERGDSAVYLCASSPNGQLLNTEAFFGQGTRLTVV.

The rearrangement joins TRBV24-1 to TRBJ2-2; TRBD1 matches 7 bases. CDR1 is KGHDR and CDR2 is SFDVKD in the germline V gene. Germline trimming cut 1 base from V and 2 bases from J; bases unmatched to any gene: 9. The CDR3 is 18 residues long. CDR3 sequence reads: CATSDLIFGTANTGELFF. The CDR3 bases are TGTGCCACCAGTGATTTAATCTTTGGGACAGCCAACACCGGGGAGCTGTTTTTT.

The genes are TRBV27 and TRBJ1-2; D is possibly TRBD1 (5 bases). Germline lookup yields CDR1 MNHEY and CDR2 SMNVEV (reference sequence). CDR3 length: 15 residues. Trimming removed 5 bases from V and 7 bases from J, with 20 bases in between. The CDR3 nucleotides are TGTGCCAGCAGTCCCTGGGGCCGGATGAAGACTGGCTACACCTTC. Translating it yields CASSPWGRMKTGYTF.

This rearrangement joins TRBV5-1 to TRBJ2-1; 7 positions match TRBD2. The CDR3 loop spans 16 amino acids. CDR1 and CDR2 from the germline V gene are SGHRS and YFSETQ. V shed 2 bases and J 10 bases; nucleotides not matched to a gene: 15. CDR3 bases: TGCGCCAGCAGCTTAACTCTAGCGGCAGCTTTAAGGGAGCAGTTCTTC. It is translated as CASSLTLAAALREQFF.

The rearrangement uses TRBV5-1 and TRBJ2-1; the match to TRBD2 covers 14 bases. CDR3 length: 18 residues. CDR1 is SGHRS, CDR2 YFSETQ, per germline. Losses at the gene ends were 3 bases for V and 3 bases for J; bases not matched to a gene: 8. CDR3 residues: CASSSIGTSGGRYNEQFF. CDR3 nucleotides: TGCGCCAGCAGCTCCATCGGGACTAGCGGGGGACGCTACAATGAGCAGTTCTTC.

The table lists this clone with a few counts. This sample includes further DNA sequences coding for the same CDR3. The rearrangement joins TRBV2 to TRBJ1-4; 7 bases are a match to TRBD1. Unmatched junction bases numbered 9, after V lost 6 bases and J lost 8 bases. The CDR3 sequence is 14 residues long. Germline lookup yields CDR1 SNHLY and CDR2 FYNNEI. CDR3 loop: CASRKDRESEKLFF. CDR3 DNA sequence: TGTGCCAGCAGGAAAGACAGGGAGAGCGAAAAACTGTTTTTT.

V gene TRBV6-1 combines with J gene TRBJ1-1; D ambiguous. CDR1 and CDR2 (germline): MNHNS, SASEGT. CDR3 length: 15 amino acids. The V and J ends lost 3 bases and 4 bases respectively, with 15 bases between them. CDR3 nucleotide sequence: TGTGCCAGCAGTGAGCGTCTAGCGGGCGGCACTGAAGCTTTCTTT. Residues: CASSERLAGGTEAFF.

The rearrangement joins TRBV2 to TRBJ1-1; weak D call: TRBD1 (6 bases). CDR3 length: 13 amino acids. The germline V gene has CDR1 SNHLY and CDR2 FYNNEI. V was cut by 7 bases and J by 4 bases, with 13 bases left in between. CDR3 coding DNA: TGTGCCAGCAAACAGGGTGGAGGCACTGAAGCTTTCTTT. It codes for CASKQGGGTEAFF.

This clone was picked up a small number of times. The V gene is TRBV11-2, the J gene TRBJ2-7; 7 bases are a match to TRBD2. The CDR3 loop spans 15 amino acids. V dropped 8 bases and J dropped 7; count of bases not matched to a gene: 17. CDR1 and CDR2 (germline): SGHAT, FQNNGV. The CDR3 reads CASALGSGDLFEQYV. The DNA of the CDR3 is TGTGCCAGCGCCCTGGGGAGCGGGGACCTCTTTGAGCAGTACGTC.

The genes are TRBV10-1 and TRBJ2-3, with TRBD1 matching over 10 bases. CDR1 is WNHNN, CDR2 SYGVQD, per germline (reference sequence). The J segment lost 5 bases and the V segment lost 2 bases, leaving 1 base of the junction unmatched. This CDR3 has 14 residues. CDR3 DNA: TGCGCCAGCAGTGAGAGGACAGGGGGAGATACGCAGTATTTT. Its translation: CASSERTGGDTQYF.

This clone was observed a few times. The chain employs TRBV6-5 and TRBJ2-7; 8 bases line up with TRBD2. The CDR3 spans 15 residues. CDR1 is MNHEY, CDR2 SVGAGI, per germline. Trimming removed 5 bases from V and 0 bases from J; junction bases left unmatched: 6. In nucleotides, the CDR3 is TGTGCCAGCAGTCTACGGGGGGGTCCCTCCTACGAGCAGTACTTC. Translating gives CASSLRGGPSYEQYF.

The chain couples TRBV10-2 to TRBJ1-2; 9 bases are a match to TRBD1. Losses at the gene ends were 0 bases for V and 0 bases for J; bases not matched to a gene: 5. This CDR3 has 17 amino acids. Looked up from germline, CDR1 is WSHSY and CDR2 is SAAADI. This chain's CDR3 is CASSESYRGRANYGYTF. CDR3 in DNA: TGCGCCAGCAGTGAGTCGTACAGGGGGCGAGCTAACTATGGCTACACCTTC.

CDR3 in DNA: TGTGCCAGCAGTTTATGGGGGGGAGGTCAGCCCCAGCATTTT. Translation: CASSLWGGGQPQHF. V and J are TRBV6-1 and TRBJ1-5; TRBD1 might be the D (5 bases). Germline V gene lookup returns CDR1 MNHNS and CDR2 SASEGT. CDR3 length: 14 amino acids. Trimming pared 5 bases from V and 6 bases from J, leaving 14 bases between.

This chain links TRBV27 with TRBJ1-1, with 9 bases aligning to TRBD1. Germline V gene lookup returns CDR1 MNHEY and CDR2 SMNVEV (reference sequence). This CDR3 spans 14 amino acids. Losses at the gene ends were 5 bases for V and 1 base for J; bases not matched to a gene: 2. This CDR3 is CASSPTGGNTEAFF. CDR3 nucleotides: TGTGCCAGCAGTCCGACAGGGGGGAACACTGAAGCTTTCTTT.

A few counts support this clone. V gene TRBV2 combines with J gene TRBJ2-7, with D perhaps TRBD2 (5 bases). The CDR3 covers 13 residues. CDR1 is SNHLY, CDR2 FYNNEI, per germline. Trimming removed 1 base at V and 6 bases at J, with 10 bases between. The CDR3 here is CASSEGTFSEQYV. CDR3 sequence (DNA): TGTGCCAGCAGTGAAGGGACTTTCTCCGAGCAGTACGTC.

The chain uses TRBV11-2 and TRBJ1-4; 7 nucleotides agree with TRBD1. V lost 5 bases and J lost 11; bases outside the gene matches: 5. The V gene's germline CDR1 is SGHAT and CDR2 FQNNGV. The CDR3 covers 12 residues. CDR3 amino acids: CASSPGGRKLFF. CDR3 coding DNA: TGTGCCAGCAGCCCAGGGGGGCGGAAACTGTTTTTT.